Shown below are 31 T cell receptor beta chains from a single sample sequenced in a study of neoadjuvant anti-PD-1 for oral cavity cancer. Time point: after neoadjuvant nivolumab, at surgical resection. Using immunoSEQ multiplex PCR, the repertoire was profiled, and TCRdb retains in-frame clones only, with some absent. Here the sample spans 8,000 to 10,000 clones, under 75% being singletons. The specimen was PBMCs, collected after nivolumab (anti-PD-1) treatment. Source of these receptors: a person between 40 and 80 years old with oral cavity squamous cell carcinoma.

V is TRBV19 and J is TRBJ1-1, with TRBD1 identical over 7 bases. This CDR3 has 14 amino acids. V was clipped by 5 bases and J by 0 bases; unmatched bases: 3. Germline CDR1 LNHDA, CDR2 SQIVND (reference sequence). In nucleotides, the CDR3 is TGTGCCAGTAGTGTCACAGGGGTGAACACTGAAGCTTTCTTT. It translates to CASSVTGVNTEAFF.

J is TRBJ1-6 and V is TRBV7-2, with D tentatively TRBD1 (6 bases). The CDR3 has 17 residues. V dropped 5 bases and J dropped 0 bases, with 14 bases sitting between them. In germline, CDR1 is SGHTA, CDR2 FQGNSA. The CDR3 region is CASSRTAPSSYNSPLHF. The CDR3 DNA is TGTGCCAGCAGCCGGACAGCGCCTAGCTCCTATAATTCACCCCTCCACTTT.

The rearrangement links TRBV28 to TRBJ1-5, with D uncertain. Trimming removed 2 bases at V and 6 bases at J, with 17 bases between. The CDR3 covers 16 residues. CDR1 and CDR2 from the germline V gene are MDHEN and SYDVKM. The CDR3 here is CASSLSFTVVGQPQHF. The CDR3 nucleotides read TGTGCCAGCAGTTTAAGTTTCACGGTAGTCGGTCAGCCCCAGCATTTT.

The V and J genes are TRBV4-2 and TRBJ2-5, with 9 bases matching TRBD2. V was clipped by 3 bases and J by 5 bases; unmatched bases: 4. CDR1 and CDR2 (germline): LGHNA, YNFKEQ. This CDR3 comprises 14 residues. The CDR3 spells CASSQAGGRETQYF. CDR3 nucleotide sequence: TGTGCCAGCAGCCAGGCGGGGGGGCGGGAGACCCAGTACTTC.

The chain carries TRBV5-1 and TRBJ1-4, with 9 bases lining up with TRBD1. V lost 3 bases, J lost 7 bases, and 7 bases stayed unmatched. This CDR3 region has 15 residues. Germline lookup yields CDR1 SGHRS and CDR2 YFSETQ. CDR3 DNA sequence: TGCGCCAGCAGCTCCACCACAGGGGGCGGTGAAAAACTGTTTTTT. Its protein is CASSSTTGGGEKLFF.

This clone was recorded a few times. The chain recombines TRBV7-2 with TRBJ2-7; TRBD2 is a possible D gene (6 bases). This CDR3 region has 15 residues. V lost 5 bases to trimming and J lost 1 base, with 15 bases between them. The germline CDR1 and CDR2 sequences are SGHTA and FQGNSA. CDR3 coding DNA: TGTGCCAGCAGCCCTAGGTCGAGCGGGTCCTACGAGCAGTACTTC. Translating it yields CASSPRSSGSYEQYF.

This clone was counted only a few times. This chain uses TRBV10-3 with TRBJ1-5; D is unclear. V shed 3 bases and J shed 6 bases, with 12 bases lying between them. Germline loops: CDR1 ENHRY, CDR2 SYGVKD. This CDR3 comprises 14 residues. The CDR3 nucleotides read TGTGCCATCAGTGACGCTGGAGGAGTTCAGCCCCAGCATTTT. As protein: CAISDAGGVQPQHF.

The V and J genes are TRBV7-9 and TRBJ1-1; D possibly corresponds to TRBD1 (6 bases). The CDR3 runs 15 residues. V was trimmed by 1 base and J by 3 bases, leaving 12 bases between them. CDR1 SEHNR and CDR2 FQNEAQ come from the germline V gene (reference sequence). In nucleotides, the CDR3 is TGTGCCAGCAGCTTAGTTGGGGGGCTTGACACTGAAGCTTTCTTT. This encodes CASSLVGGLDTEAFF.

The chain has TRBV2 and TRBJ2-2, with D perhaps given as TRBD1 or TRBD2 (5 bases each). This CDR3 comprises 15 residues. The V gene lost 6 bases and the J gene lost 0 bases, with 11 bases spanning the gap. Per germline, CDR1 SNHLY and CDR2 FYNNEI. The CDR3: CASRGELANTGELFF. CDR3 nucleotide sequence: TGTGCCAGCAGAGGGGAGTTGGCGAACACCGGGGAGCTGTTTTTT. The full variable domain, with the rest looked up from reference TRBV2 and TRBJ2-2, is EPEVTQTPSHQVTQMGQEVILRCVPISNHLYFYWYRQILGQKVEFLVSFYNNEISEKSEIFDDQFSVERPDGSNFTLKIRSTKLEDSAMYFCASRGELANTGELFFGEGSRLTVL.

The rearrangement uses TRBV5-4 and TRBJ1-2; D is ambiguous. Germline V gene sequence: CDR1 SGHNT, CDR2 YYREEE (reference sequence). The V end was cut by 4 bases, the J end by 0 bases, with 13 bases between. The CDR3 covers 15 residues. CDR3 DNA: TGTGCCAGCAGCCCCCAGAAGAATGCTAACTATGGCTACACCTTC. The encoded protein is CASSPQKNANYGYTF.

J is TRBJ2-7 and V is TRBV6-5, with 7 nucleotides matching TRBD1. After removal of 2 bases from V and 3 bases from J, the junction contained 1 base not matched to a gene. The CDR3 has 13 amino acids. In germline, CDR1 is MNHEY, CDR2 SVGAGI. CDR3 nucleotide sequence: TGTGCCAGCAGTTACACAGGGGACTACGAGCAGTACTTC. Its protein is CASSYTGDYEQYF.

The J gene is TRBJ2-3, the V gene TRBV7-9, with no clear D. Per the germline V gene, CDR1 is SEHNR and CDR2 is FQNEAQ (reference sequence). Deletions cut 5 bases from V and 6 bases from J, with 18 bases between. This CDR3 is built from 15 residues. The CDR3 DNA follows: TGTGCCAGCAGCCCGGAAAGGGAATTCCTGGATACGCAGTATTTT. It encodes CASSPEREFLDTQYF.

The chain employs TRBV4-1 and TRBJ2-1; 11 bases match TRBD2. The trim removed 3 bases at V and 2 bases at J, leaving 3 bases unmatched. The CDR3 is 16 amino acids. The germline V gene encodes CDR1 MGHRA and CDR2 YSYEKL. CDR3 protein: CASSQTSGTTYNEQFF. Here the CDR3 DNA reads TGCGCCAGCAGCCAGACTAGCGGGACTACCTACAATGAGCAGTTCTTC.

This clone has just a few counts. The chain joins TRBV14 to TRBJ2-1; D unresolved. The germline V gene has CDR1 SGHDN and CDR2 FVKESK. The CDR3 consists of 13 residues. Trimming cost V 8 bases and J 5 bases, with 13 bases left between them. The CDR3 protein is CASRETVNNEQFF. In DNA, the CDR3 is TGTGCCAGCCGAGAGACGGTCAACAATGAGCAGTTCTTC.

This sequence joins TRBV9 and TRBJ2-7; 7 bases align to TRBD2. The germline V gene encodes CDR1 SGDLS and CDR2 YYNGEE. The CDR3 totals 15 residues. Trimming removed 3 bases from V and 5 bases from J; junction bases left unmatched: 11. The CDR3 sequence is CASSALAGRADEQYF. The CDR3 DNA sequence: TGTGCCAGCAGCGCCCTTGCGGGGAGGGCCGACGAGCAGTACTTC.

J is TRBJ2-2 and V is TRBV19; 12 nucleotides match TRBD2. CDR1 and CDR2 (germline): LNHDA, SQIVND (reference sequence). With 1 base clipped from V and 2 bases from J, the junction kept 5 bases outside the gene matches. This CDR3 is built from 18 residues. CDR3 residues: CASSIGPSGRANTGELFF. In nucleotides, the CDR3 is TGTGCCAGTAGTATAGGTCCTAGCGGGAGGGCCAACACCGGGGAGCTGTTTTTT.

The chain uses TRBV28 and TRBJ1-3; no reliable D call. Germline CDR1 reads MDHEN; CDR2 reads SYDVKM. With 3 bases removed from V and 0 bases from J, the gap between germline ends came to 9 bases. This CDR3 is built from 15 residues. The CDR3 reads CASSLGSSSGNTIYF. The DNA of the CDR3 is TGTGCCAGCAGTTTGGGTTCGAGCTCTGGAAACACCATATATTTT.

This clone was found a few times. The V gene is TRBV19, the J gene TRBJ1-6; 8 bases fit TRBD1. CDR3 length: 14 residues. Germline V lookup: CDR1 LNHDA, CDR2 SQIVND (reference sequence). Unmatched junction bases numbered 9, after V lost 7 bases and J lost 10 bases. CDR3 in amino acids: CASTPGQDRSPLHF. The CDR3 bases are TGTGCCAGTACCCCGGGACAGGATCGATCACCCCTCCACTTT.

This sequence joins TRBV5-1 and TRBJ2-1; no clear D gene. V dropped 0 bases and J dropped 7 bases, with 5 bases sitting between them. The length of the CDR3 is 12 residues. CDR1 SGHRS and CDR2 YFSETQ come from the germline V gene. The CDR3 protein is CASSLVRNEQFF. CDR3 DNA sequence: TGCGCCAGCAGCTTGGTTCGAAATGAGCAGTTCTTC.

J is TRBJ1-2 and V is TRBV25-1, with a weak D call TRBD1 (6 bases). The CDR3 spans 15 residues. Germline CDR1 is MGHDK and CDR2 is SYGVNS. Trimming stripped 2 bases from V and 6 bases from J, with 16 bases between. CDR3 loop: CASSEPGTTFNGYTF. The CDR3 nucleotides are TGTGCCAGCAGTGAACCCGGGACAACGTTCAATGGCTACACCTTC.

The chain has TRBV7-8 and TRBJ1-5, with D unresolved. Trimming took off 2 bases at V and 1 base at J, with 9 bases between the two ends. This CDR3 spans 15 amino acids. Germline values: CDR1 SGHVS, CDR2 FQNEAQ. CDR3 region: CASSLRQNSNQPQHF. CDR3 nucleotides: TGTGCCAGCAGCTTACGTCAGAACAGCAATCAGCCCCAGCATTTT.

The chain couples TRBV19 to TRBJ1-1; D not certain. The CDR3 loop spans 14 amino acids. The germline V gene has CDR1 LNHDA and CDR2 SQIVND (reference sequence). V was clipped by 7 bases and J by 4 bases, with 16 bases between them. CDR3 DNA sequence: TGTGCCAGTACCATCTCTAGGAGTTCCACTGAAGCTTTCTTT. This translates into CASTISRSSTEAFF. The full variable domain, in which reference TRBV19 and TRBJ1-1 provide the parts outside the CDR3, is DGGITQSPKYLFRKEGQNVTLSCEQNLNHDAMYWYRQDPGQGLRLIYYSQIVNDFQKGDIAEGYSVSREKKESFPLTVTSAQKNPTAFYLCASTISRSSTEAFFGQGTRLTVV.

Only one count was recorded for this clone. The chain combines TRBV19 with TRBJ1-4; D remains unclear. V shed 4 bases and J shed 7 bases, with 13 bases lying between them. The CDR3 contains 14 residues. Germline CDR1 reads LNHDA; CDR2 reads SQIVND (reference sequence). Written as DNA, the CDR3 is TGTGCCAGTAGTAGATCAGATAGAAGTGAAAAACTGTTTTTT. Protein: CASSRSDRSEKLFF.

This chain joins TRBV4-1 and TRBJ1-3; unclear D gene. With 0 bases removed from V and 3 bases from J, the gap between germline ends came to 12 bases. The germline CDR1 and CDR2 sequences are MGHRA and YSYEKL. CDR3 length equals 16 residues. CDR3 nucleotide sequence: TGCGCCAGCAGCCAAGATCAACAAACGAGTGGAAACACCATATATTTT. Its protein is CASSQDQQTSGNTIYF.

The rearrangement links TRBV9 to TRBJ2-7; D gene uncertain. The germline V and J ends were trimmed by 4 bases and 3 bases, with 14 bases remaining between them. Germline V gene data show CDR1 as SGDLS and CDR2 as YYNGEE. The CDR3 spans 14 residues. In nucleotides, the CDR3 is TGTGCCAGCAGCCCCACAGAGATGGGCTACGAGCAGTACTTC. Amino acid sequence: CASSPTEMGYEQYF. Supplemented by reference TRBV9 and TRBJ2-7, the full variable domain reads DSGVTQTPKHLITATGQRVTLRCSPRSGDLSVYWYQQSLDQGLQFLIQYYNGEERAKGNILERFSAQQFPDLHSELNLSSLELGDSALYFCASSPTEMGYEQYFGPGTRLTVT.

This sequence joins TRBV27 and TRBJ1-5; 7 positions agree with TRBD1. Germline CDR1 reads MNHEY; CDR2 reads SMNVEV (reference sequence). This CDR3 comprises 14 residues. J gave up 7 bases and V 3 bases, and 6 bases lay outside the gene matches. The CDR3 here is CASSFRGPTQPQHF. The CDR3 coding sequence is TGTGCCAGCAGTTTTAGGGGGCCCACGCAGCCCCAGCATTTT.

The chain is built from TRBV5-1 and TRBJ2-3; D is unclear. The V end was cut by 5 bases, the J end by 3 bases, with 13 bases between. The germline CDR1 and CDR2 sequences are SGHRS and YFSETQ. The CDR3 is made up of 14 amino acids. Here the CDR3 DNA reads TGCGCCAGCAGAGAATGGGATGAGACAGATACGCAGTATTTT. Translating it yields CASREWDETDTQYF.

The chain combines TRBV6-5 with TRBJ1-6; D is undetermined. The CDR3 extends over 12 amino acids. Trimming left V 5 bases short and J 7 bases short, with 6 bases between. Looked up from germline, CDR1 is MNHEY and CDR2 is SVGAGI. Here the CDR3 reads CASSRANSPLHF. The CDR3 coding sequence is TGTGCCAGCAGTCGGGCGAATTCACCCCTCCACTTT.

The rearrangement joins TRBV4-2 to TRBJ2-3, with 12 bases lining up with TRBD2. Trimming took 4 bases from V and 5 from J; bases not matched to a gene: 10. Germline values: CDR1 LGHNA, CDR2 YNFKEQ. The CDR3 loop spans 17 amino acids. Written as DNA, the CDR3 is TGTGCCAGCAGCCCTCGACTAGCGGGAGTAATAGGAGATACGCAGTATTTT. It codes for CASSPRLAGVIGDTQYF.

In this sample, this clone turned up a few times. The J gene is TRBJ2-1, the V gene TRBV18; 13 bases match TRBD2. This CDR3 has 16 residues. From germline, CDR1 is KGHSH and CDR2 LQKENI. V shed 5 bases, J shed 5 bases, and the junction held 6 bases outside the gene matches. This CDR3 is CASSSRLAGGHNEQFF. The CDR3 DNA reads TGTGCCAGCTCATCCCGACTAGCGGGGGGCCACAATGAGCAGTTCTTC.

The chain employs TRBV9 and TRBJ2-5; 13 bases are shared with TRBD2. CDR3 length: 17 amino acids. With V trimmed by 0 bases and J by 5 bases, 7 bases remained unmatched. Germline V lookup: CDR1 SGDLS, CDR2 YYNGEE. As DNA, the CDR3 is TGTGCCAGCAGCGTAGAACTAGCGGGGGGGTTACTGGAGACCCAGTACTTC. It codes for CASSVELAGGLLETQYF.